The 32 T cell receptor beta chains below all came from one sample that was sequenced in a study of OX40 agonist ivuxolimab in advanced cancers. Some clones are missing from TCRdb's copy, which holds only in-frame ones; the method was immunoSEQ multiplex PCR. The sample lists 20,000 to 30,000 clones, 86% seen once, with 42% in the top ten. Sequenced here: CD4+ or CD8+ T cells sorted from blood, sampled in a trial of the OX40 agonist ivuxolimab. Receptors originate from an adult with an advanced solid tumor such as melanoma, head and neck, liver or kidney cancer.

This clone came up once. V is TRBV7-7 and J is TRBJ2-7, with D maybe TRBD1 (6 bases). V was clipped by 5 bases and J by 2 bases, with 16 bases between them. Germline V gene data show CDR1 as SSHAT and CDR2 as FNYEAQ (reference sequence). This CDR3 region has 15 residues. The CDR3 is CASSAAYGQTYEQYF. The CDR3 DNA sequence: TGTGCCAGCAGCGCAGCCTACGGACAGACCTACGAGCAGTACTTC. Full variable domain (rest looked up from reference TRBV7-7 and TRBJ2-7): GAGVSQSPRYKVTKRGQDVTLRCDPISSHATLYWYQQALGQGPEFLTYFNYEAQPDKSGLPSDRFSAERPEGSISTLTIQRTEQRDSAMYRCASSAAYGQTYEQYFGPGTRLTVT.

The chain is built from TRBV7-8 and TRBJ2-7; D not resolved. This CDR3 has 14 amino acids. The V and J ends lost 7 bases and 0 bases respectively, with 13 bases between them. Germline-derived CDR1 and CDR2 are SGHVS and FQNEAQ. DNA of the CDR3: TGTGCCAGCAACCTGGACCAGAGCTCCTACGAGCAGTACTTC. This encodes CASNLDQSSYEQYF.

This chain connects TRBV28 to TRBJ2-1; 8 bases align to TRBD2. CDR1 and CDR2 (germline): MDHEN, SYDVKM. V gave up 5 bases and J gave up 7 bases; unmatched junction bases: 10. This CDR3 is 15 amino acids long. The CDR3 here is CASSGAAGESNEQFF. CDR3 DNA sequence: TGTGCCAGCAGTGGGGCAGCGGGAGAATCAAATGAGCAGTTCTTC.

In nucleotides, the CDR3 is TGTGCCATCAGTGAAGTCTGGGACAGTGCCTACGAGCAGTACTTC. This encodes CAISEVWDSAYEQYF. The chain employs TRBV10-3 and TRBJ2-7; TRBD1 aligns across 7 bases. Trimming at V came to 3 bases and at J to 2 bases, leaving 7 bases not matched to a gene. CDR1 is ENHRY, CDR2 SYGVKD, per germline. The CDR3 has 15 residues.

The chain carries TRBV7-9 and TRBJ2-1; the D is unclear. With 0 bases removed from V and 7 bases from J, the gap between germline ends came to 4 bases. The CDR3 runs to 12 residues. Per germline, CDR1 SEHNR and CDR2 FQNEAQ (reference sequence). CDR3 sequence reads: CASSLADNEQFF. CDR3 coding DNA: TGTGCCAGCAGCTTAGCCGATAATGAGCAGTTCTTC.

This chain joins TRBV29-1 and TRBJ2-7; D uncertain. CDR3 length: 13 amino acids. V shed 1 base and J shed 0 bases, with 7 bases lying between them. The germline V gene has CDR1 SQVTM and CDR2 ANQGSEA. Here the CDR3 DNA reads TGCAGCGTTGAAGGAAAGAGCTCCTACGAGCAGTACTTC. This translates into CSVEGKSSYEQYF.

Points on this clone: This CDR3 is also generated by other DNA sequences in the sample. The chain has TRBV7-9 and TRBJ2-6; D call uncertain. Trimming took 5 bases from V and 1 from J, leaving 9 bases between them. CDR3 length: 15 amino acids. Per germline, CDR1 SEHNR and CDR2 FQNEAQ (reference sequence). In DNA, the CDR3 is TGTGCCAGCAGCATCACAGAATCTGGGGCCAACGTCCTGACTTTC. Amino acid sequence: CASSITESGANVLTF.

The rearrangement links TRBV9 to TRBJ2-5; D possibly corresponds to TRBD2 (6 bases). This CDR3 comprises 16 residues. Trimming removed 0 bases at V and 1 base at J, with 13 bases between. Germline CDR1 and CDR2: SGDLS and YYNGEE. CDR3 coding DNA: TGTGCCAGCAGCGTAGGACCAGCGGGCCCCCAAGAGACCCAGTACTTC. Amino acid sequence: CASSVGPAGPQETQYF.

The genes are TRBV7-9 and TRBJ2-5, with D tentatively TRBD1 (5 bases). Trimming took 1 base from V and 4 from J, leaving 13 bases between them. The CDR3 consists of 15 residues. In germline, CDR1 is SEHNR, CDR2 FQNEAQ (reference sequence). CDR3 residues: CASSLEKTDRETQYF. The CDR3, as DNA: TGTGCCAGCAGCTTAGAGAAGACAGACAGAGAGACCCAGTACTTC.

This clone was seen more than once but under ten times. The DNA for the CDR3 is TGTGCCAGCAGTTCACAGGGGGCATCTGAAAAACTGTTTTTT. It codes for CASSSQGASEKLFF. V is TRBV27 and J is TRBJ1-4; TRBD1 aligns across 9 bases. The J segment lost 7 bases and the V segment lost 4 bases, leaving 4 bases of the junction unmatched. This CDR3 comprises 14 residues. Germline V CDR1 and CDR2: MNHEY, SMNVEV (reference sequence).

The chain carries TRBV27 and TRBJ2-1, with 7 bases identical to TRBD2. The CDR3 is made up of 12 amino acids. Germline CDR1 and CDR2: MNHEY and SMNVEV (reference sequence). After removal of 10 bases from V and 6 bases from J, the junction contained 6 bases not matched to a gene. As DNA, the CDR3 is TGTGCCACCTGGGGGGGATCCAATGAGCAGTTCTTC. Its translation: CATWGGSNEQFF.

The chain recombines TRBV4-1 with TRBJ1-5, with 9 bases matching TRBD1. The CDR3 is 15 residues long. Germline assignment: CDR1 MGHRA and CDR2 YSYEKL. V was pared by 4 bases and J by 6 bases, with 7 bases of the junction left unmatched. The CDR3 reads CASSLLQGAGQPQHF. Here the CDR3 DNA reads TGCGCCAGCAGCCTATTACAGGGGGCAGGTCAGCCCCAGCATTTT.

This chain uses TRBV30 with TRBJ2-7; possibly TRBD1 for D (6 bases). Trimming pared 0 bases from V and 6 bases from J, leaving 12 bases between. Germline CDR1 and CDR2: GTSNPN and SVGIG (reference sequence). This CDR3 spans 13 amino acids. The CDR3 nucleotides are TGTGCCTGGAGTGTTACAGGGTCTGGCGAGCAGTACTTC. Translating it yields CAWSVTGSGEQYF.

The rearrangement uses TRBV4-1 and TRBJ2-7, with TRBD2 as a possible D gene (5 bases). This CDR3 spans 15 amino acids. Trimming cost V 1 base and J 3 bases, with 13 bases left between them. CDR1 and CDR2 from the germline V gene are MGHRA and YSYEKL. In nucleotides, the CDR3 is TGCGCCAGCAGCCAAGTGCGAACGGGAATCTACGAGCAGTACTTC. It yields the protein CASSQVRTGIYEQYF.

The V call is TRBV5-4, the J call TRBJ2-1, with no clear D. V lost 1 base and J lost 0, with 5 bases in between. Germline assignment: CDR1 SGHNT and CDR2 YYREEE (reference sequence). The CDR3 sequence is 14 residues long. In nucleotides, the CDR3 is TGTGCCAGCAGCTTGTTGGGCTCCTACAATGAGCAGTTCTTC. Residues: CASSLLGSYNEQFF.

The J gene is TRBJ2-3, the V gene TRBV13; the match to TRBD2 covers 10 bases. The CDR3 consists of 15 residues. After removal of 2 bases from V and 2 bases from J, the junction contained 1 base not matched to a gene. Germline V gives CDR1 PRHDT, CDR2 FYEKMQ (reference sequence). CDR3 nucleotide sequence: TGTGCCAGCAGCTTAAGCGGGGGGGCCACAGATACGCAGTATTTT. It yields the protein CASSLSGGATDTQYF.

The V gene is TRBV7-2, the J gene TRBJ2-3; 7 nucleotides agree with TRBD2. Per germline, CDR1 SGHTA and CDR2 FQGNSA. The CDR3 is 14 amino acids. The J segment lost 4 bases and the V segment lost 5 bases, leaving 6 bases of the junction unmatched. For the CDR3, the DNA is TGTGCCAGCAGCGACCCAGCGGGGTCAGATACGCAGTATTTT. This encodes CASSDPAGSDTQYF.

The V and J genes are TRBV6-6 and TRBJ2-1; 14 bases align to TRBD2. Germline lookup yields CDR1 MNHNY and CDR2 SVGAGI (reference sequence). After removal of 8 bases from V and 7 bases from J, the junction contained 7 bases not matched to a gene. This CDR3 is built from 15 residues. As DNA, the CDR3 is TGTGCCAGCGGAACCGGGACTAGCGGGGGTAATGAGCAGTTCTTC. Residues: CASGTGTSGGNEQFF.

This chain connects TRBV19 to TRBJ2-1; 10 nucleotides line up with TRBD2. Germline V lookup: CDR1 LNHDA, CDR2 SQIVND (reference sequence). Trimming took 1 base from V and 9 from J; bases not matched to a gene: 6. CDR3 length: 15 amino acids. This CDR3 is CASSIGAGTSAEQFF. The CDR3 coding sequence is TGTGCCAGTAGTATAGGAGCCGGGACTAGCGCTGAGCAGTTCTTC.

This chain links TRBV6-5 with TRBJ2-3; D remains ambiguous. V shed 5 bases and J shed 2 bases, with 5 bases lying between them. The CDR3 has 12 residues. Germline CDR1 reads MNHEY; CDR2 reads SVGAGI. This CDR3 is CASSPNTDTQYF. CDR3 in DNA: TGTGCCAGCAGTCCCAACACAGATACGCAGTATTTT.

The gene calls are TRBV27 and TRBJ2-2; TRBD1 matches 11 bases. Per germline, CDR1 MNHEY and CDR2 SMNVEV (reference sequence). Losses at the gene ends were 5 bases for V and 5 bases for J; bases not matched to a gene: 10. The CDR3 runs 17 residues. CDR3 sequence reads: CASSLTWTGGRTGELFF. CDR3 in DNA: TGTGCCAGCAGTCTCACCTGGACAGGGGGCCGTACCGGGGAGCTGTTTTTT.

The chain uses TRBV27 and TRBJ2-7; 7 bases are shared with TRBD2. With 3 bases clipped from V and 0 bases from J, the junction kept 2 bases outside the gene matches. Per the germline V gene, CDR1 is MNHEY and CDR2 is SMNVEV (reference sequence). This CDR3 is 14 amino acids long. In nucleotides, the CDR3 is TGTGCCAGCAGTTTTGGCGGGGGCTCCTACGAGCAGTACTTC. This translates into CASSFGGGSYEQYF.

The gene calls are TRBV5-1 and TRBJ1-1; unclear D gene. Looked up from germline, CDR1 is SGHRS and CDR2 is YFSETQ. Trimming took off 4 bases at V and 4 bases at J, with 8 bases between the two ends. The CDR3 spans 12 residues. CDR3 amino acids: CASSVGSTEAFF. For the CDR3, the DNA is TGCGCCAGCAGCGTAGGAAGCACTGAAGCTTTCTTT.

This rearrangement joins TRBV11-2 to TRBJ2-7; D might be TRBD1 or TRBD2, each matching 5 bases. The CDR3 has 13 amino acids. From germline, CDR1 is SGHAT and CDR2 FQNNGV. The V gene lost 5 bases and the J gene lost 3 bases, with 11 bases spanning the gap. CDR3 DNA: TGTGCCAGCAGCATGGGGACGGGCTACGAGCAGTACTTC. Its protein product is CASSMGTGYEQYF.

The J gene is TRBJ2-5, the V gene TRBV19, with D possibly being TRBD1 (6 bases). This CDR3 comprises 15 residues. With 5 bases removed from V and 3 bases from J, the gap between germline ends came to 16 bases. Germline V gives CDR1 LNHDA, CDR2 SQIVND (reference sequence). DNA of the CDR3: TGTGCCAGTAGTTCCCCCGGGACATCCAAAGAGACCCAGTACTTC. This codes for CASSSPGTSKETQYF. Variable domain in full (rest from reference TRBV19 and TRBJ2-5): DGGITQSPKYLFRKEGQNVTLSCEQNLNHDAMYWYRQDPGQGLRLIYYSQIVNDFQKGDIAEGYSVSREKKESFPLTVTSAQKNPTAFYLCASSSPGTSKETQYFGPGTRLLVL.

The chain is built from TRBV21-1 and TRBJ2-2; TRBD1 reflects the table's D call only, with no check against the DNA. TRBV21-1 is annotated as a pseudogene. There are 17 residues in the CDR3. The CDR3 region has the DNA TGTGCCAGCAGCAAAAAGTCCGGGACAGATCTCGCCGGGGAGCTGTTTTTT. It is translated as CASSKKSGTDLAGELFF.

This chain joins TRBV28 and TRBJ1-5; 7 nucleotides align to TRBD1. The ends lost 2 bases at V and 7 bases at J; junction bases unmatched: 2. This CDR3 region has 13 residues. From germline, CDR1 is MDHEN and CDR2 SYDVKM. Here the CDR3 reads CASSLEQGQPQHF. CDR3 bases: TGTGCCAGCAGTTTAGAACAGGGGCAGCCCCAGCATTTT. Supplemented by reference TRBV28 and TRBJ1-5, the full variable domain reads DVKVTQSSRYLVKRTGEKVFLECVQDMDHENMFWYRQDPGLGLRLIYFSYDVKMKEKGDIPEGYSVSREKKERFSLILESASTNQTSMYLCASSLEQGQPQHFGDGTRLSIL.

About this clone itself: One junction end does not reproduce the germline sequence, and a read error may be involved. The chain has TRBV7-9 and TRBJ2-3; D perhaps matches TRBD2 (6 bases). The CDR3 consists of 11 residues. The germline V gene has CDR1 SEHNR and CDR2 FQNEAQ (reference sequence). The CDR3, as DNA: TGTGCCAGCAGCGCCGGCGGGGTAAAGTCATTT. Its translation: CASSAGGVKSF.

This rearrangement joins TRBV7-3 to TRBJ2-1, with D possibly TRBD1 on 6 matching bases. Germline CDR1 reads SGHTA; CDR2 reads FQGTGA. With 2 bases removed from V and 2 bases from J, the gap between germline ends came to 7 bases. The CDR3 sequence is 14 residues long. The CDR3 loop reads CASSLEGAYNEQFF. As DNA, the CDR3 is TGTGCCAGCAGCTTAGAGGGGGCCTACAATGAGCAGTTCTTC.

This chain uses TRBV5-6 with TRBJ2-3, with 12 nucleotides matching TRBD2. J lost 0 bases, V lost 0 bases, and 2 bases had no gene match. The CDR3 consists of 17 residues. Germline values: CDR1 SGHDT, CDR2 YYEEEE. CDR3 in amino acids: CASSLGTSGVSTDTQYF. The CDR3 nucleotides are TGTGCCAGCAGCTTGGGGACTAGCGGGGTAAGCACAGATACGCAGTATTTT.

This clone was seen once. This rearrangement joins TRBV7-2 to TRBJ1-4; the D gene is possibly TRBD1 (5 bases). CDR3 length equals 13 residues. Trimming shortened V by 3 bases and J by 7 bases, and 9 bases separated the two germline ends. Germline CDR1 and CDR2: SGHTA and FQGNSA. The CDR3: CASSFWGGEKLFF. The CDR3 DNA sequence: TGTGCCAGCAGCTTTTGGGGGGGTGAAAAACTGTTTTTT.

The V call is TRBV7-9, the J call TRBJ2-3; TRBD2 matches at 15 bases. The CDR3 is 18 residues long. V shed 5 bases and J 0 bases; nucleotides not matched to a gene: 6. Germline V gene data show CDR1 as SEHNR and CDR2 as FQNEAQ (reference sequence). CDR3 residues: CASSPGTSGGFSTDTQYF. CDR3 nucleotide sequence: TGTGCCAGCAGCCCCGGGACTAGCGGGGGGTTCAGCACAGATACGCAGTATTTT. The full variable domain, with the rest looked up from reference TRBV7-9 and TRBJ2-3, is DTGVSQNPRHKITKRGQNVTFRCDPISEHNRLYWYRQTLGQGPEFLTYFQNEAQLEKSRLLSDRFSAERPKGSFSTLEIQRTEQGDSAMYLCASSPGTSGGFSTDTQYFGPGTRLTVL.